This T cell receptor (beta chain) stems from a study of post-analysis software for immune sequencing data. Notes on this clonotype: Its antigen is not known.

Study-wide results and caveats: About 5 TRBV segments were more frequent in patients than controls; TRBV5-6, TRBV5-1 and TRBV20-1 belonged to this group. Versus controls, multiple sclerosis patients showed significantly lower diversity (normalized Chao1).

Unique molecular identifiers had been added to the TCR beta cDNA libraries. Some 500,000 cDNA molecules were obtained per 1 to 10 million input T cells. A single record per CDR3 protein comes from TCRdb applying MiXCR to the PCR reads. Altogether about 770,000 distinct CDR3 sequences are present, just over 45% being singletons, with the ten largest covering 4.9%. The length of the CDR3 is 12 residues. Trimming took off 4 bases at V and 10 bases at J, with 13 bases between the two ends. Specimen: blood. V gene TRBV12-3 or TRBV12-4 combines with J gene TRBJ2-5; D is perhaps TRBD1 (6 bases). The origin of this receptor is a girl aged 10 to 17 with multiple sclerosis. CDR3 protein: CASSSELGGQYF. Here the CDR3 DNA reads TGTGCCAGCAGTTCCGAGTTAGGGGGCCAGTACTTC.